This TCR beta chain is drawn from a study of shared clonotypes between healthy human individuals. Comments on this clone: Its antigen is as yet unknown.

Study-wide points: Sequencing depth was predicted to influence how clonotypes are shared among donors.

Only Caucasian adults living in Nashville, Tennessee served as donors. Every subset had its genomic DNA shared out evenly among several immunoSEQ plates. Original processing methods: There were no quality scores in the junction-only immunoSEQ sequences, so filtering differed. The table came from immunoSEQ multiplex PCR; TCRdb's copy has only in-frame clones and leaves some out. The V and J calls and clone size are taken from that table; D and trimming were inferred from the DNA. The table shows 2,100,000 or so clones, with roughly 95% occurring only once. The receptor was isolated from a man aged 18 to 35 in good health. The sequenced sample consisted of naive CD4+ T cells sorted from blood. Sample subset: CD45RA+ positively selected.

The CDR3 spells CASSQARGGYEQYF. The CDR3, as DNA: TGCGCCAGCAGCCAAGCGAGGGGCGGTTACGAGCAGTACTTC. J is TRBJ2-7 and V is TRBV4-3, with D perhaps TRBD1 or TRBD2 (5 bases each). Germline V gene lookup returns CDR1 LGHNA and CDR2 YSLEER. V lost 1 base to trimming and J lost 4 bases, with 11 bases between them. CDR3 length: 14 amino acids.